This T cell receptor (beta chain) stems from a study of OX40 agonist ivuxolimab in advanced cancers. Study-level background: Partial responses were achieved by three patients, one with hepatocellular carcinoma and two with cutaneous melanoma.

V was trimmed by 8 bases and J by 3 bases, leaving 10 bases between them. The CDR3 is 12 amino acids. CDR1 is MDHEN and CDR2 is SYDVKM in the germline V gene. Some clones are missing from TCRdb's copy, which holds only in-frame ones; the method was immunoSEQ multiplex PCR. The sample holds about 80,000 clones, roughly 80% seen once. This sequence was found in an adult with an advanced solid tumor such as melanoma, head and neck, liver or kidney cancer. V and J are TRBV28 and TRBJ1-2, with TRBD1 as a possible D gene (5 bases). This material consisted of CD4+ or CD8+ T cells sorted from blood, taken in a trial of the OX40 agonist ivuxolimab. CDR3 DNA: TGTGCCAGCTTAGACAGATACTATGGCTACACCTTC. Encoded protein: CASLDRYYGYTF.